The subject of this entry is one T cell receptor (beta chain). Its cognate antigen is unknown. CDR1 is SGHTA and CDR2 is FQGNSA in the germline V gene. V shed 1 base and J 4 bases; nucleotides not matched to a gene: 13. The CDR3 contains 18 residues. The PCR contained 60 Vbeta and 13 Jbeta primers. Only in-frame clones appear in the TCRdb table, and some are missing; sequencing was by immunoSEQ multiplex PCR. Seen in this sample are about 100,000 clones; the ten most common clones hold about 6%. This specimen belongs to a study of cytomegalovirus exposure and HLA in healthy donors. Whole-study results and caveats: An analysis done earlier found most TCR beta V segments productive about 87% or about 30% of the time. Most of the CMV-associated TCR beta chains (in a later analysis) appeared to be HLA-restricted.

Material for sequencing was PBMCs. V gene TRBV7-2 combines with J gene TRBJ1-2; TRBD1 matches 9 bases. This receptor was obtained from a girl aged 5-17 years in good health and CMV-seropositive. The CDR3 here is CASSLEGRAGQGAYGYTF. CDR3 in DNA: TGTGCCAGCAGCTTAGAGGGGCGGGCGGGACAGGGTGCCTATGGCTACACCTTC.